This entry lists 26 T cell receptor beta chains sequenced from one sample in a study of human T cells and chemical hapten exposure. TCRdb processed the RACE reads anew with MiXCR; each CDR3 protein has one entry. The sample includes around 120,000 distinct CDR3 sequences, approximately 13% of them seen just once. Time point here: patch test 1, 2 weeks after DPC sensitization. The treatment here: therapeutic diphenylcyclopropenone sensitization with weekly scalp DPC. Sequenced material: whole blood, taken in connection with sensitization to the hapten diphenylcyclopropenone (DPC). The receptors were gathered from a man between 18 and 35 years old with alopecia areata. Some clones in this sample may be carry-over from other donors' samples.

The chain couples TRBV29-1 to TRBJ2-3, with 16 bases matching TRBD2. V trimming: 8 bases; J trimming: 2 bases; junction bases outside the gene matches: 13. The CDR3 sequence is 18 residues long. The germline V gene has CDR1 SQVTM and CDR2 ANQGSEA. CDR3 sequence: CSLIPGLAGGHLTDTQYF. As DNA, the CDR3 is TGCAGCCTAATACCGGGACTAGCGGGGGGGCATCTCACAGATACGCAGTATTTT.

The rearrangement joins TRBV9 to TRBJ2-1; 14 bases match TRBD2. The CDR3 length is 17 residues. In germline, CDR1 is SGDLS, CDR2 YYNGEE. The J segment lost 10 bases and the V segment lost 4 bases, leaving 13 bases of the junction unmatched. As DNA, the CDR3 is TGTGCCAGCAGCCGTACTGGACTAGCGGGGGGAAAAGGCGAGCAGTTCTTC. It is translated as CASSRTGLAGGKGEQFF. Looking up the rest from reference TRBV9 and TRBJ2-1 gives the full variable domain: DSGVTQTPKHLITATGQRVTLRCSPRSGDLSVYWYQQSLDQGLQFLIQYYNGEERAKGNILERFSAQQFPDLHSELNLSSLELGDSALYFCASSRTGLAGGKGEQFFGPGTRLTVL.

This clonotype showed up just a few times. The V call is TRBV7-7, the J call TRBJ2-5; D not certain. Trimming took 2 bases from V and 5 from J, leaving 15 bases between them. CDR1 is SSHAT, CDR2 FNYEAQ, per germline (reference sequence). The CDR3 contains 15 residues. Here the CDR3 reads CASSLKLEVFETQYF. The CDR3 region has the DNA TGTGCCAGCAGCTTAAAATTAGAAGTCTTCGAGACCCAGTACTTC.

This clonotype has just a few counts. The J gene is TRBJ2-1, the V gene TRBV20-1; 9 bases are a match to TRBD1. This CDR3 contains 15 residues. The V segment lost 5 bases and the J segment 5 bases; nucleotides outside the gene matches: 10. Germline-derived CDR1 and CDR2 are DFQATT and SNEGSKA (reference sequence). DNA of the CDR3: TGCAGTGCTGCGACCGGGACAGGGATGGACAATGAGCAGTTCTTC. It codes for CSAATGTGMDNEQFF.

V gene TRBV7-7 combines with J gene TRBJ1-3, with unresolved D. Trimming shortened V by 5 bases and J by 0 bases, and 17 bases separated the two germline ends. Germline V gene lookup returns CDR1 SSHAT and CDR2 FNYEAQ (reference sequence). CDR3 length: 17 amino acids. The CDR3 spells CASSPGSQPFSGNTIYF. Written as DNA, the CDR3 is TGTGCCAGCAGCCCCGGATCGCAGCCCTTCTCTGGAAACACCATATATTTT.

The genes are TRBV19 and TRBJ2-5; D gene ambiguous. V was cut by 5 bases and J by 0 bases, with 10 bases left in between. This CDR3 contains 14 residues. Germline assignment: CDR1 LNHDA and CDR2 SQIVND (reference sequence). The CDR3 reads CASSHGQHQETQYF. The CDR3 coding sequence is TGTGCCAGTAGTCACGGGCAGCACCAAGAGACCCAGTACTTC.

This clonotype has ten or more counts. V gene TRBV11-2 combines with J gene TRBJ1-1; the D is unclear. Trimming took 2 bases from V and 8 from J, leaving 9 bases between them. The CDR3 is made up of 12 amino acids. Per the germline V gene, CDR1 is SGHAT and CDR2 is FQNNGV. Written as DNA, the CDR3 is TGTGCCAGCAGCTTATCGGGTATAGAAGCTTTCTTT. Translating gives CASSLSGIEAFF.

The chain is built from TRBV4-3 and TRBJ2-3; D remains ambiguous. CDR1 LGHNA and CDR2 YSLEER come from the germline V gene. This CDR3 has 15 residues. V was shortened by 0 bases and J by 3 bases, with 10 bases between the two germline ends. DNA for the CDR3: TGCGCCAGCAGCCAAGAACGTACCCTTACAGATACGCAGTATTTT. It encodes CASSQERTLTDTQYF.

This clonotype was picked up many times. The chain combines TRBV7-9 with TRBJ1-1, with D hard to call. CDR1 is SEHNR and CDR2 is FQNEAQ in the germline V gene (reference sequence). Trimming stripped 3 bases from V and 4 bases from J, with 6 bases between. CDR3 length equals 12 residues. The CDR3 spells CASSLGVTEAFF. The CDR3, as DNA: TGTGCCAGCAGCTTGGGAGTCACTGAAGCTTTCTTT.

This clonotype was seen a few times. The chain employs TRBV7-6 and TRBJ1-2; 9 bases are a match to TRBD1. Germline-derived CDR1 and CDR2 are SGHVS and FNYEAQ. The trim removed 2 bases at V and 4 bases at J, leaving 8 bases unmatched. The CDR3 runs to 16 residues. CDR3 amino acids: CASSLYRDRVPYGYTF. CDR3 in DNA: TGTGCCAGCAGCTTATACCGGGACAGGGTACCCTATGGCTACACCTTC.

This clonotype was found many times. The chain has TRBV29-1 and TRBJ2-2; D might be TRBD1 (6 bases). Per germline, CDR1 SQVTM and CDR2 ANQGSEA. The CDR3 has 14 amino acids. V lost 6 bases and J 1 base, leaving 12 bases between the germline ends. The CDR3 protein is CSVVKGGNTGELFF. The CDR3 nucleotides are TGCAGCGTGGTGAAAGGGGGGAACACCGGGGAGCTGTTTTTT.

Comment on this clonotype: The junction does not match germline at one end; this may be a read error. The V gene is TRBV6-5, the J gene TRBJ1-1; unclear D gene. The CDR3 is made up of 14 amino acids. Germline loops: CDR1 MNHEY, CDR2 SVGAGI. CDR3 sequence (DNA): TGTGCTAGCAGTTACTCCCCACAGAACACTGAAGCTTTCTTT. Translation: CASSYSPQNTEAFF.

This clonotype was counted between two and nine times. CDR3 sequence (DNA): TGCGCCAGCAGAATAGCGGGGGGCACAGATACGCAGTATTTT. Translated: CASRIAGGTDTQYF. The chain links TRBV4-1 to TRBJ2-3; 9 bases map to TRBD2. With 6 bases clipped from V and 1 base from J, the junction kept 2 bases outside the gene matches. Looked up from germline, CDR1 is MGHRA and CDR2 is YSYEKL. This CDR3 contains 14 residues.

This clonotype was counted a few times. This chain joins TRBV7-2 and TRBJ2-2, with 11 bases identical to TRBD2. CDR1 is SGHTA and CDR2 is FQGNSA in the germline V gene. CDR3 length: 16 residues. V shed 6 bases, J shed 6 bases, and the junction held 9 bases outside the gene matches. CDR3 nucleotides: TGTGCCAGCAGATGGACTAGCGGGTTAGGGGCCGGGGAGCTGTTTTTT. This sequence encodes CASRWTSGLGAGELFF.

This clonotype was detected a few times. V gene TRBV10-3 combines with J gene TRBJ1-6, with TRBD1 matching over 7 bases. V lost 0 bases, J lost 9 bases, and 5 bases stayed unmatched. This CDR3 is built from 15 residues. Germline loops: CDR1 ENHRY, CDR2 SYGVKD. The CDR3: CAISESGTVTSPLHF. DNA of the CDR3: TGTGCCATCAGTGAGTCGGGGACAGTTACTTCACCCCTCCACTTT.

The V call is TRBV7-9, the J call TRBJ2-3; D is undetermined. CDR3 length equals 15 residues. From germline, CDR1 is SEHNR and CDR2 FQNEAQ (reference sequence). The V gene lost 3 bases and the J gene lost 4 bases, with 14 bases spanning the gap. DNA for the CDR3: TGTGCCAGCAGCTTTCATCAGGCCGGCGCAGATACGCAGTATTTT. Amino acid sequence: CASSFHQAGADTQYF.

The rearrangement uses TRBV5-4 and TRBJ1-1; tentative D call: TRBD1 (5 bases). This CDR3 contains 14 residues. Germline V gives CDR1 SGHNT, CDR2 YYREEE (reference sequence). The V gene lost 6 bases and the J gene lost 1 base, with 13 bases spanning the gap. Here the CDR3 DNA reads TGTGCCAGCATCCCTCGGGGGACGAACACTGAAGCTTTCTTT. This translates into CASIPRGTNTEAFF.

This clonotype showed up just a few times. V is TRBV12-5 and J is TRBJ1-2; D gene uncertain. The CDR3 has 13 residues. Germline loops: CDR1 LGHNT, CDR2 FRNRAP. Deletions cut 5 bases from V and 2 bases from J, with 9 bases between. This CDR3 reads CASGVFMNYGYTF. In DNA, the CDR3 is TGTGCTAGTGGTGTCTTCATGAACTATGGCTACACCTTC.

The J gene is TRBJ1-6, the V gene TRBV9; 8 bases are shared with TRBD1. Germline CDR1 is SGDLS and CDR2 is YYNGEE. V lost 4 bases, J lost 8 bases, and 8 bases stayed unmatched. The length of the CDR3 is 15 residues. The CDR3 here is CASSPRQGSHSPLHF. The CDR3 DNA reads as TGTGCCAGCAGCCCTAGACAGGGGTCTCATTCACCCCTCCACTTT.

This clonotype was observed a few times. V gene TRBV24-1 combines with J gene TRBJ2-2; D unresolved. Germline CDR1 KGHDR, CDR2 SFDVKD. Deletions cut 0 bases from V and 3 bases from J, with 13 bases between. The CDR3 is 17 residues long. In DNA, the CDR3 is TGTGCCACCAGTGATTTGCCGGGCAGACGATACACCGGGGAGCTGTTTTTT. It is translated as CATSDLPGRRYTGELFF.

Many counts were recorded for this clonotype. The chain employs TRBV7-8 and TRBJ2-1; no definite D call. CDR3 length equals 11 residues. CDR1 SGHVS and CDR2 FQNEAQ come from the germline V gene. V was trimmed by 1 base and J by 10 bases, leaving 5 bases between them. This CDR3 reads CASSLDSEQFF. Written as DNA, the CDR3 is TGTGCCAGCAGCTTAGACTCAGAGCAGTTCTTC.

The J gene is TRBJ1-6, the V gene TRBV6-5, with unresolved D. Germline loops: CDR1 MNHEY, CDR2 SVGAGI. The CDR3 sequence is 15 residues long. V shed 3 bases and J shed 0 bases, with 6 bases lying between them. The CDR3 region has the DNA TGTGCCAGCAGTTATGTAAGCTCCTATAATTCACCCCTCCACTTT. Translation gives CASSYVSSYNSPLHF.

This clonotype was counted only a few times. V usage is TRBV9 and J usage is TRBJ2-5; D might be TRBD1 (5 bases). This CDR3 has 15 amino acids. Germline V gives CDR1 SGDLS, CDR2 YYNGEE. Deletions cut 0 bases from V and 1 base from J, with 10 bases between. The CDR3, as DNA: TGTGCCAGCAGCGTAGGAAGGACATCCCAAGAGACCCAGTACTTC. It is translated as CASSVGRTSQETQYF.

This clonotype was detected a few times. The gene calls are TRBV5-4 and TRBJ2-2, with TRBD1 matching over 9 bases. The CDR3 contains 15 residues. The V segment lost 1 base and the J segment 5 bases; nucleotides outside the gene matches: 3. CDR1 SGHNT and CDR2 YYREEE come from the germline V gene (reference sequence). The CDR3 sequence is CASSLMGQGTGELFF. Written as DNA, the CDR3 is TGTGCCAGCAGCTTGATGGGACAGGGAACCGGGGAGCTGTTTTTT.

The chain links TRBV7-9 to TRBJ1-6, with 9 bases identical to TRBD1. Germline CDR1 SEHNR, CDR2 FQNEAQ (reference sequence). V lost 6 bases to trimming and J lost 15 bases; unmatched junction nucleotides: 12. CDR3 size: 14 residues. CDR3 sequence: CASSPPGQGDLLHF. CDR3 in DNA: TGTGCCAGCAGTCCTCCGGGACAGGGAGATCTCCTCCACTTT. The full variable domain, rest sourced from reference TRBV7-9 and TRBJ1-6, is DTGVSQNPRHKITKRGQNVTFRCDPISEHNRLYWYRQTLGQGPEFLTYFQNEAQLEKSRLLSDRFSAERPKGSFSTLEIQRTEQGDSAMYLCASSPPGQGDLLHFGNGTRLTVT.

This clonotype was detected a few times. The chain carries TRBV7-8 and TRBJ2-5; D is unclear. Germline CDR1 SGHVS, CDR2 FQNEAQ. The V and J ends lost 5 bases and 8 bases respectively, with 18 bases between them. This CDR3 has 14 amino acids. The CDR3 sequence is CASSPLGRSITQYF. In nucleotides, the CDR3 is TGTGCCAGCAGCCCCCTGGGCAGATCCATCACCCAGTACTTC.